This T cell receptor delta chain comes out of a study of Vδ1+ human thymocytes. Study-level results: Thymic TRG and TRD repertoires appeared highly polyclonal, with Gaussian CDR3 length distributions.

RNA was extracted from the cells and then reverse transcribed. The CDR3 regions were amplified by multiplex PCR from V-gene primers to a constant-region primer. TCRdb re-called the multiplex PCR reads using CATT. The sample lists about 50,000 delta-chain clones; roughly 16% were seen once. Comments on this clone: Its antigen is unidentified.

There are 23 residues in the CDR3. V trimming: 0 bases; J trimming: 7 bases; junction bases outside the gene matches: 30. Germline values: CDR1 TSWWSYY, CDR2 QGS. The sample was Vdelta1+ gamma-delta thymocytes from the thymus. Subset denoted: FACS-sorted CD3+ TCRalphabeta- TCRVdelta1+ TCRVdelta2- thymocytes. This clonotype was sampled from a girl under three years old who had congenital heart surgery. The chain carries TRDV1 and TRDJ1; TRDD2 agrees at 9 bases. CDR3 region: CALGELGKAFLRPRPSHGGKLIF. The DNA for the CDR3 is TGTGCTCTTGGGGAACTAGGGAAGGCCTTCCTACGGCCCCGTCCATCCCACGGCGGTAAACTCATCTTT.